Following are 22 T cell receptor beta chains from one sample sequenced in a study of blood T cell repertoires in COVID-19. The protocol was immunoSEQ multiplex PCR, while the TCRdb copy is restricted to in-frame clones and leaves out a portion. This table has 85,000 to 130,000 clones, roughly 92% appearing once. Sequenced input: peripheral blood. The receptors here all came from an older man with acute or convalescent COVID-19.

V is TRBV5-1 and J is TRBJ2-2, with D perhaps TRBD1 (5 bases). Germline CDR1 and CDR2: SGHRS and YFSETQ. There are 14 residues in the CDR3. Deletions cut 4 bases from V and 1 base from J, with 8 bases between. The CDR3: CASSLQGNTGELFF. The CDR3 nucleotides are TGCGCCAGCAGCCTCCAGGGGAACACCGGGGAGCTGTTTTTT.

The rearrangement joins TRBV28 to TRBJ1-2, with D uncertain. The CDR3 is 13 amino acids. In germline, CDR1 is MDHEN, CDR2 SYDVKM. Trimming took 5 bases from V and 4 from J, leaving 11 bases between them. The CDR3 DNA is TGTGCCAGCAGTGTTCAGGTGTCCTATGGCTACACCTTC. Its protein is CASSVQVSYGYTF.

The CDR3 DNA reads TGTGCCAGCAGTTACGGCAGATATGGCTACACCTTC. Amino acid sequence: CASSYGRYGYTF. J is TRBJ1-2 and V is TRBV6-5, with D hard to call. V was pared by 2 bases and J by 5 bases, with 6 bases between. The CDR3 contains 12 residues. CDR1 is MNHEY, CDR2 SVGAGI, per germline.

This clone showed up just once. This sequence joins TRBV19 and TRBJ1-1, with 8 positions matching TRBD1. The germline gives CDR1 LNHDA, CDR2 SQIVND (reference sequence). V shed 3 bases and J 1 base; nucleotides not matched to a gene: 4. The CDR3 extends over 15 amino acids. The CDR3: CASSIGGQANTEAFF. Written as DNA, the CDR3 is TGTGCCAGTAGTATTGGGGGACAGGCGAACACTGAAGCTTTCTTT.

This chain uses TRBV11-2 with TRBJ2-3, with D maybe TRBD2 (6 bases). The CDR3 length is 14 residues. Germline CDR1 reads SGHAT; CDR2 reads FQNNGV. The V end was cut by 4 bases, the J end by 3 bases, with 11 bases between. CDR3 nucleotides: TGTGCCAGCAGCTCGCGACTAGGTACAGATACGCAGTATTTT. Translated: CASSSRLGTDTQYF.

The chain combines TRBV15 with TRBJ2-5; 7 nucleotides line up with TRBD1. V dropped 2 bases and J dropped 4; count of bases not matched to a gene: 10. CDR3 length: 16 amino acids. Germline CDR1 is LNHNV and CDR2 is YYDKDF (reference sequence). As DNA, the CDR3 is TGTGCCACCAGCAGACCCAACAGGGGAAGGCGAGAGACCCAGTACTTC. It yields the protein CATSRPNRGRRETQYF.

The chain employs TRBV2 and TRBJ2-2, with D perhaps matching TRBD1 (5 bases). V lost 8 bases and J 3 bases, leaving 13 bases between the germline ends. The germline V gene has CDR1 SNHLY and CDR2 FYNNEI. This CDR3 contains 14 residues. CDR3 protein: CASGWGGYTGELFF. The CDR3 DNA is TGTGCCAGCGGCTGGGGCGGCTACACCGGGGAGCTGTTTTTT.

The chain uses TRBV6-2 or TRBV6-3 and TRBJ2-5, with TRBD1 identical over 9 bases. Per germline, CDR1 MNHEY and CDR2 SVGEGT. V was pared by 2 bases and J by 3 bases, with 4 bases of the junction left unmatched. This CDR3 is built from 15 residues. The CDR3 here is CASSYPTGGEETQYF. CDR3 nucleotides: TGTGCCAGCAGTTACCCGACAGGGGGAGAAGAGACCCAGTACTTC.

The genes are TRBV3-1 (or the pseudogene TRBV3-2) and TRBJ2-3; 11 nucleotides line up with TRBD2. The CDR3 covers 17 residues. CDR1 and CDR2 (germline): LGHDT, YNNKEL (reference sequence). With 5 bases clipped from V and 0 bases from J, the junction kept 7 bases outside the gene matches. The CDR3 region is CASSTTSGAPSTDTQYF. The CDR3 nucleotides read TGTGCCAGCAGCACGACTAGCGGGGCACCTAGCACAGATACGCAGTATTTT.

A single count supports this clone. CDR3 amino acids: CASSYAREGAEAFF. CDR3 in DNA: TGTGCCAGCAGTTACGCCAGGGAGGGAGCTGAAGCTTTCTTT. The genes are TRBV6-5 and TRBJ1-1; weak D call: TRBD1 (5 bases). Deletions cut 2 bases from V and 6 bases from J, with 13 bases between. The CDR3 consists of 14 residues. Germline CDR1 is MNHEY and CDR2 is SVGAGI.

This chain joins TRBV11-3 and TRBJ1-2; D is possibly TRBD1 (5 bases). The CDR3 is 13 amino acids. V lost 3 bases to trimming and J lost 8 bases, with 13 bases between them. The V gene's germline CDR1 is SGHNT and CDR2 YENEEA. CDR3 in amino acids: CASSLQGLFGYTF. CDR3 bases: TGTGCCAGCAGCTTGCAGGGACTGTTCGGCTACACCTTC.

The chain recombines TRBV28 with TRBJ1-6, with 7 bases lining up with TRBD1. CDR3 length: 13 amino acids. J lost 14 bases, V lost 10 bases, and 14 bases had no gene match. The germline V gene encodes CDR1 MDHEN and CDR2 SYDVKM. The CDR3 DNA reads as TGTGCCACGAGAGGGGGCAATGGGCTCACCCTCCACTTT. Encoded protein: CATRGGNGLTLHF.

There are a few counts of this clone. Here the CDR3 reads CAISESWGQLFSGNTIYF. In DNA form, the CDR3 reads TGTGCCATCAGTGAGTCTTGGGGACAGCTTTTCTCTGGAAACACCATATATTTT. This chain links TRBV10-3 with TRBJ1-3; TRBD1 matches 7 bases. Germline V gives CDR1 ENHRY, CDR2 SYGVKD. This CDR3 has 18 residues. V was pared by 0 bases and J by 0 bases, with 8 bases of the junction left unmatched.

The chain carries TRBV6-5 and TRBJ1-5; D remains unclear. Looked up from germline, CDR1 is MNHEY and CDR2 is SVGAGI. Trimming took off 0 bases at V and 9 bases at J, with 9 bases between the two ends. This CDR3 spans 13 amino acids. This CDR3 reads CASSYSSQAPQHF. The CDR3 bases are TGTGCCAGCAGTTACTCGTCCCAGGCGCCCCAGCATTTT.

This chain joins TRBV28 and TRBJ2-3; TRBD1 matches at 9 bases. The CDR3 contains 17 residues. The trim removed 0 bases at V and 3 bases at J, leaving 7 bases unmatched. The germline V gene has CDR1 MDHEN and CDR2 SYDVKM. CDR3 sequence (DNA): TGTGCCAGCAGTTTATGGGGACCGGACAGGGGAACAGATACGCAGTATTTT. Protein: CASSLWGPDRGTDTQYF.

The rearrangement links TRBV28 to TRBJ1-1; TRBD1 is a possible D gene (5 bases). The CDR3 runs to 15 residues. Germline lookup yields CDR1 MDHEN and CDR2 SYDVKM. The ends were cut back, 8 bases at V and 1 base at J, with 17 bases in the middle. The CDR3 reads CASGNGGAQNTEAFF. In DNA form, the CDR3 reads TGTGCCAGCGGGAATGGAGGGGCCCAGAACACTGAAGCTTTCTTT.

This clone came up once. The CDR3 spells CASSPGTLRNSPLHF. The CDR3, as DNA: TGTGCCAGCAGCCCTGGGACTCTTCGGAATTCACCCCTCCACTTT. This sequence joins TRBV7-2 and TRBJ1-6, with D possibly matching TRBD1 (5 bases). The V and J ends lost 5 bases and 7 bases respectively, with 15 bases between them. Germline loops: CDR1 SGHTA, CDR2 FQGNSA. The CDR3 length is 15 residues.

The CDR3 sequence is CASSYVPGLASNEQFF. The CDR3 DNA sequence: TGTGCCAGCAGTTACGTCCCGGGACTAGCTTCCAATGAGCAGTTCTTC. The chain employs TRBV7-9 and TRBJ2-1; 9 bases match TRBD2. V lost 6 bases to trimming and J lost 6 bases; unmatched junction nucleotides: 12. Germline-derived CDR1 and CDR2 are SEHNR and FQNEAQ (reference sequence). The CDR3 covers 16 residues.

V and J are TRBV6-5 and TRBJ1-6; D is possibly TRBD1 (6 bases). V was trimmed by 6 bases and J by 10 bases, leaving 19 bases between them. The CDR3 is made up of 15 amino acids. Germline CDR1 reads MNHEY; CDR2 reads SVGAGI. CDR3 nucleotide sequence: TGTGCCAGCAGGCGAGAGGGCAGGGGACAATCACCCCTCCACTTT. Protein product: CASRREGRGQSPLHF.

The chain is built from TRBV9 and TRBJ2-1; the match to TRBD2 covers 8 bases. The CDR3 contains 19 residues. The V and J ends lost 3 bases and 9 bases, in that order; junction bases with no gene match: 23. CDR1 and CDR2 from the germline V gene are SGDLS and YYNGEE. The chain's CDR3 is CASSASLKERERQDGEQFF. CDR3 nucleotides: TGTGCCAGCAGCGCATCCCTTAAGGAGCGGGAGAGGCAAGACGGTGAGCAGTTCTTC.

The gene calls are TRBV29-1 and TRBJ1-1, with D unresolved. The CDR3 length is 12 residues. CDR1 is SQVTM, CDR2 ANQGSEA, per germline. Trimming shortened V by 4 bases and J by 1 base, and 7 bases separated the two germline ends. The CDR3 coding sequence is TGCAGCGTTGTGCAGTGGAACACTGAAGCTTTCTTT. This encodes CSVVQWNTEAFF.

The genes are TRBV5-4 and TRBJ1-1, with D hard to call. CDR3 length equals 13 residues. CDR1 is SGHNT, CDR2 YYREEE, per germline (reference sequence). Trimming left V 4 bases short and J 7 bases short, with 14 bases between. In nucleotides, the CDR3 is TGTGCCAGCAGCCTTCACGAGCCTCGTGAAGCTTTCTTT. It encodes CASSLHEPREAFF.